This T cell receptor beta chain stems from a study of early T cells in non-severe SARS-CoV-2 infection. Whole-study context: The authors sequenced bulk RNA from unsorted whole blood, leaving chains unpaired. Whole-study findings and limits: In VDJdb matching, anti-spike CD8 responses were favored while private and CD4 specificities went missing.

This clonotype was detected ten times or more. Its antigen is unknown. Individual cDNA molecules received unique molecular identifiers during library preparation. TCRdb analysed the 5' RACE reads with MiXCR anew, one entry per CDR3 protein. Among roughly 31,000 distinct CDR3 sequences, about 10% were seen once, and the ten largest hold 12% to 15%. Sequenced: whole blood. The source of this sequence is an adult who was a healthcare worker with PCR-confirmed SARS-CoV-2 infection or an uninfected control (not recorded which).

Here the CDR3 reads CASSSGEIGRETQYF. The CDR3 DNA sequence: TGCGCCAGCAGCTCCGGTGAGATAGGGCGAGAGACCCAGTACTTC. The rearrangement uses TRBV5-1 and TRBJ2-5; D is uncertain. V lost 3 bases to trimming and J lost 4 bases, with 16 bases between them. The CDR3 is made up of 15 amino acids. CDR1 SGHRS and CDR2 YFSETQ come from the germline V gene.